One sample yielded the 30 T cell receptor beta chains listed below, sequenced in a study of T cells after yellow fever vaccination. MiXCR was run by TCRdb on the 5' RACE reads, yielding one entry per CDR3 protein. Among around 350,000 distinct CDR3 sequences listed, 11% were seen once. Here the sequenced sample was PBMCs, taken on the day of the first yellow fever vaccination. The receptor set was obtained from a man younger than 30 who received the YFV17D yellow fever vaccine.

The CDR3 DNA is TGCGCCAGCAGTTCCCTTCCGGGACTAGCGGGGGGGACCGTGGCAGATACGCAGTATTTT. Amino acid sequence: CASSSLPGLAGGTVADTQYF. The chain combines TRBV5-1 with TRBJ2-3; 16 bases align to TRBD2. V shed 5 bases, J shed 4 bases, and the junction held 16 bases outside the gene matches. Germline CDR1 is SGHRS and CDR2 is YFSETQ. The CDR3 loop spans 20 amino acids.

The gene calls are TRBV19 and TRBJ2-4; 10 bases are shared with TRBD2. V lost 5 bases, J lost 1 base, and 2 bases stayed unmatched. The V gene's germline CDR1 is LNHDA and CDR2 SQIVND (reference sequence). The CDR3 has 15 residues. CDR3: CASSGLAAAKNIQYF. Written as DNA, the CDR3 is TGTGCCAGTAGTGGACTAGCGGCGGCCAAAAACATTCAGTACTTC. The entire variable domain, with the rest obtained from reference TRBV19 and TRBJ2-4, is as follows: DGGITQSPKYLFRKEGQNVTLSCEQNLNHDAMYWYRQDPGQGLRLIYYSQIVNDFQKGDIAEGYSVSREKKESFPLTVTSAQKNPTAFYLCASSGLAAAKNIQYFGAGTRLSVL.

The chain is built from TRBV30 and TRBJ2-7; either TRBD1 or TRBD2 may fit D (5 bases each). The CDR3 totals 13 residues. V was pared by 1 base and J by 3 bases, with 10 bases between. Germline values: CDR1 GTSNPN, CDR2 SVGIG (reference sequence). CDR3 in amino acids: CAWSGDVLYEQYF. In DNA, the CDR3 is TGTGCCTGGAGTGGGGACGTCCTCTACGAGCAGTACTTC.

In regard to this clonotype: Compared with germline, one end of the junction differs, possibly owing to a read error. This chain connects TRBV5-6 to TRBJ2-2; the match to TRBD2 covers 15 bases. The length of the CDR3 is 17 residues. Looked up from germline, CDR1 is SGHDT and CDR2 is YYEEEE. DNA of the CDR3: TGTGCCAGCAGCCCCGGGACTAGCGGGGGGAACACCGGGGAGCTGCTTTTT. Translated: CASSPGTSGGNTGELLF.

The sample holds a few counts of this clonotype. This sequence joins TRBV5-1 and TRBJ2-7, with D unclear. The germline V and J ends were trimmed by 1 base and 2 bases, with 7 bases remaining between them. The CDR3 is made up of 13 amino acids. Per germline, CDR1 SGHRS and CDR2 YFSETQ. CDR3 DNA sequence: TGCGCCAGCAGCTTGCCGACAACCTACGAGCAGTACTTC. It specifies CASSLPTTYEQYF.

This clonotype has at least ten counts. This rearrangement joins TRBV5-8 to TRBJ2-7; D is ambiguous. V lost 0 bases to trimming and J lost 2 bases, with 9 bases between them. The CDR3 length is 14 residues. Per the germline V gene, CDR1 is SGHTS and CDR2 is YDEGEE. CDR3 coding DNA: TGTGCCAGCAGCTTGGCCGTCGGAACCTACGAGCAGTACTTC. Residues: CASSLAVGTYEQYF.

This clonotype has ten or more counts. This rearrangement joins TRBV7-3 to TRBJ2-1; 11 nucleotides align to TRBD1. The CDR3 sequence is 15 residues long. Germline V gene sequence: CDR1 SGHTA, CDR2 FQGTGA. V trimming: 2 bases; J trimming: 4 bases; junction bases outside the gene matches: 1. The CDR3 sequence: CASSLGQGAYNEQFF. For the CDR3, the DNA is TGTGCCAGCAGCTTAGGACAGGGGGCGTACAATGAGCAGTTCTTC.

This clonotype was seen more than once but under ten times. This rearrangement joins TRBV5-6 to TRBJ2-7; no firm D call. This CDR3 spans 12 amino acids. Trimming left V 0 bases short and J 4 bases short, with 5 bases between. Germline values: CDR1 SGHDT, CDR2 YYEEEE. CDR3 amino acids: CASSLDDYEQYF. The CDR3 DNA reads TGTGCCAGCAGCTTGGACGATTACGAGCAGTACTTC.

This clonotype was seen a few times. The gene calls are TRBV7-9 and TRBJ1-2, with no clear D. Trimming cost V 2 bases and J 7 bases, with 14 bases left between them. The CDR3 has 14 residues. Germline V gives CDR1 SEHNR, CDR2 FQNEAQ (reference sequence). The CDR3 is CASSLPNTRGGYTF. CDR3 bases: TGTGCCAGCAGCTTACCAAATACTCGGGGTGGCTACACCTTC.

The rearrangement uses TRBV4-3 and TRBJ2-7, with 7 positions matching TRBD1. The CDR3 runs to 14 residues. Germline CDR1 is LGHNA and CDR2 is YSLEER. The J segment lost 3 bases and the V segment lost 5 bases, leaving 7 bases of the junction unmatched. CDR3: CASSYAQGHYEQYF. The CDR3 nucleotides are TGCGCCAGCAGCTACGCACAGGGGCACTACGAGCAGTACTTC.

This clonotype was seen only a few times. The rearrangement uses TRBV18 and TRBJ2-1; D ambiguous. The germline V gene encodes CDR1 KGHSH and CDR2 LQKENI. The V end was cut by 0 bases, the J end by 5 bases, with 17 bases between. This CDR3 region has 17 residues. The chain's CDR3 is CASSPPSRSTSNNEQFF. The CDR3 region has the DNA TGTGCCAGCTCACCACCTTCCAGATCTACCAGTAACAATGAGCAGTTCTTC.

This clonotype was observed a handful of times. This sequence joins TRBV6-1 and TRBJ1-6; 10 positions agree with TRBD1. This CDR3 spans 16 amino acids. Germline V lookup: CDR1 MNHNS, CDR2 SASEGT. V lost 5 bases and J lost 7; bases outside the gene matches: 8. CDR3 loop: CASSRSGTGDNSPLHF. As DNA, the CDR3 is TGTGCCAGCAGTCGCTCCGGGACAGGGGACAATTCACCCCTCCACTTT.

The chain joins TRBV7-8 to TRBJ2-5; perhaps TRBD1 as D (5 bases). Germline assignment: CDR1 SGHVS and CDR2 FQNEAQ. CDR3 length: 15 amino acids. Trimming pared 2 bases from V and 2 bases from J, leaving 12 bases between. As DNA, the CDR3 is TGTGCCAGCAGCTTAAGGGGCAACGGACAAGAGACCCAGTACTTC. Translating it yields CASSLRGNGQETQYF.

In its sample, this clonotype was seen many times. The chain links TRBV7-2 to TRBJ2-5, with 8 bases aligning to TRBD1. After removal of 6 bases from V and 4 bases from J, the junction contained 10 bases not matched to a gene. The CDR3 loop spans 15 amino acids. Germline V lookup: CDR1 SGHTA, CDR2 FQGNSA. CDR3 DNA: TGTGCCAGCAGACAAGCTGGACAGGGCTTAGAGACCCAGTACTTC. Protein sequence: CASRQAGQGLETQYF.

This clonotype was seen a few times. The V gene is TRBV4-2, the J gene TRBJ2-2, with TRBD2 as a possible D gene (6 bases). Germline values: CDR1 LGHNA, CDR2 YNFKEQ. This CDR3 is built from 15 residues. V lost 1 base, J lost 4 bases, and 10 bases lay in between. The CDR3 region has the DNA TGTGCCAGCAGCCAAGCGGGGGTGCTCACCGGGGAGCTGTTTTTT. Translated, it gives CASSQAGVLTGELFF.

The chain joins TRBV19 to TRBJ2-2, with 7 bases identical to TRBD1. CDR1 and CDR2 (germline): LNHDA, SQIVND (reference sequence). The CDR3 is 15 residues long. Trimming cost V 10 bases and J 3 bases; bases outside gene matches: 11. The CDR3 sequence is CATRRSTGDTGELFF. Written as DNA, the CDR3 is TGTGCCACCCGCCGCTCTACAGGGGACACCGGGGAGCTGTTTTTT. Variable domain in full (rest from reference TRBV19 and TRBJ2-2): DGGITQSPKYLFRKEGQNVTLSCEQNLNHDAMYWYRQDPGQGLRLIYYSQIVNDFQKGDIAEGYSVSREKKESFPLTVTSAQKNPTAFYLCATRRSTGDTGELFFGEGSRLTVL.

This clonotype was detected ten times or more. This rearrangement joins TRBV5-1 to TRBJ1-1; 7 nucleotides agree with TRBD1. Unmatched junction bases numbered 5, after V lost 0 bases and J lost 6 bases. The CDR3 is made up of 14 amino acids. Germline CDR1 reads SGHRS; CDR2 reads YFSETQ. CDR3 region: CASSLGDSRPEAFF. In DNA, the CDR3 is TGCGCCAGCAGCTTGGGGGACAGCAGACCTGAAGCTTTCTTT.

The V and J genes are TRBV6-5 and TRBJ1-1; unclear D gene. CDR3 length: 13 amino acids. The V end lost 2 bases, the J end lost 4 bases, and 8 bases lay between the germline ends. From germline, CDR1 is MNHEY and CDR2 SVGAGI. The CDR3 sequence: CASSYGASTEAFF. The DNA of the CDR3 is TGTGCCAGCAGTTACGGTGCAAGCACTGAAGCTTTCTTT.

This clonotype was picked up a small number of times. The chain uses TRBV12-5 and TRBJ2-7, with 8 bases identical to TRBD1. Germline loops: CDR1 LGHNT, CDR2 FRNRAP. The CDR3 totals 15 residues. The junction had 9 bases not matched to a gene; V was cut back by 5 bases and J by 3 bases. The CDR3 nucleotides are TGTGCTAGTGGTCCCGCACGACAGGGGTTCTACGAGCAGTACTTC. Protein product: CASGPARQGFYEQYF.

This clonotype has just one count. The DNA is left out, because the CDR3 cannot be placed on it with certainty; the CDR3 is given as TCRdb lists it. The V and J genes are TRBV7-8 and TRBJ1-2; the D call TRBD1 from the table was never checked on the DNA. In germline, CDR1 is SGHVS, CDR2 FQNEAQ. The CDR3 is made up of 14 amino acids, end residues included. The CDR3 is CASSWGTGSFGYIF.

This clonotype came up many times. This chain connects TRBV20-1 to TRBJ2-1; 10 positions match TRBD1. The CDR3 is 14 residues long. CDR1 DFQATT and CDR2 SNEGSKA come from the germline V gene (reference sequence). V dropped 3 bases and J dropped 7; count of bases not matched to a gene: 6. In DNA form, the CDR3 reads TGCAGTGCTAGCGCGGGACAGGGGTGGAATGAGCAGTTCTTC. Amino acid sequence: CSASAGQGWNEQFF.

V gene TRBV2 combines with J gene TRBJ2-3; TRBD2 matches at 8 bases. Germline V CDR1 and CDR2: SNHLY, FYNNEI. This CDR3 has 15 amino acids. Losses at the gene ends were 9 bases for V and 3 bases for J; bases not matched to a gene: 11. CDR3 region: CARTRPGGRTDTQYF. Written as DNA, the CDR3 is TGTGCCAGGACGAGACCGGGGGGGCGTACAGATACGCAGTATTTT. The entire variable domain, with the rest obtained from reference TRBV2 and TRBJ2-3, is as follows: EPEVTQTPSHQVTQMGQEVILRCVPISNHLYFYWYRQILGQKVEFLVSFYNNEISEKSEIFDDQFSVERPDGSNFTLKIRSTKLEDSAMYFCARTRPGGRTDTQYFGPGTRLTVL.

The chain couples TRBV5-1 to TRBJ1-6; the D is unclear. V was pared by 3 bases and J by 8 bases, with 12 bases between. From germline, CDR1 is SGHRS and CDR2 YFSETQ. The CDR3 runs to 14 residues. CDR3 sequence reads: CASSSTPGDSPLHF. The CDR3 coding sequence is TGCGCCAGCAGCTCGACTCCCGGTGATTCACCCCTCCACTTT.

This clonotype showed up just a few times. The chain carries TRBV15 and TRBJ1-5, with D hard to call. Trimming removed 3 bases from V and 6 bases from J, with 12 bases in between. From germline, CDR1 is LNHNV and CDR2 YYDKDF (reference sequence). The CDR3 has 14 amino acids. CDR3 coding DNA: TGTGCCACCAGCAGCAACGAGTGGGGTCAGCCCCAGCATTTT. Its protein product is CATSSNEWGQPQHF.

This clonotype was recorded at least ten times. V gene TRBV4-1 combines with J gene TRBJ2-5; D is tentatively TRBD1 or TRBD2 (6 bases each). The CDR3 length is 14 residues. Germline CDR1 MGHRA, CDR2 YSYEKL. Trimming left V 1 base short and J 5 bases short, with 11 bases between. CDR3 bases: TGCGCCAGCAGCCAAGGGGGGGCAGGGGAGACCCAGTACTTC. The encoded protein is CASSQGGAGETQYF.

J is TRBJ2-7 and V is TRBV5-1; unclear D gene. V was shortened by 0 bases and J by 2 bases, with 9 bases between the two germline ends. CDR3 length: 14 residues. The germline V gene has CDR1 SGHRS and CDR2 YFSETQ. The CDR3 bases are TGCGCCAGCAGCTTGGAACCACCCACCTACGAGCAGTACTTC. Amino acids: CASSLEPPTYEQYF.

CDR3 bases: TGTGCCAGCAGCTTCCGCCCGATGAGCTCCTACGAGCAGTACGTC. The encoded protein is CASSFRPMSSYEQYV. The chain links TRBV5-8 to TRBJ2-7; no firm D call. Trimming pared 2 bases from V and 0 bases from J, leaving 12 bases between. The CDR3 length is 15 residues. Germline-derived CDR1 and CDR2 are SGHTS and YDEGEE.

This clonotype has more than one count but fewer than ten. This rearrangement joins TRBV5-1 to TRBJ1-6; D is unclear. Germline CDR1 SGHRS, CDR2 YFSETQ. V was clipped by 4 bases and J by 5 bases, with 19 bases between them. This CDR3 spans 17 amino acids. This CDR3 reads CASSTATDPFNNSPLHF. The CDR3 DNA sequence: TGCGCCAGCAGCACAGCGACGGACCCCTTTAATAATTCACCCCTCCACTTT.

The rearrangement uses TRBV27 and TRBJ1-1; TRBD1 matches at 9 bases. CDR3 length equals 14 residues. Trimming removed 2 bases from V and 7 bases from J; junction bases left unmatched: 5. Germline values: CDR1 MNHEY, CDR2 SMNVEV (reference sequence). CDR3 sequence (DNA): TGTGCCAGCAGTTTAGGGACAGGGTTTTTTGAAGCTTTCTTT. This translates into CASSLGTGFFEAFF.

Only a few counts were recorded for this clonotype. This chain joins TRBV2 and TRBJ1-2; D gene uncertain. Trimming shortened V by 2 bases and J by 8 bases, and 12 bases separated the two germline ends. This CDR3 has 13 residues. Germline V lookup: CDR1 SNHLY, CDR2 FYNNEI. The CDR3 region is CASSEQWFRGYTF. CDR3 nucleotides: TGTGCCAGCAGTGAACAGTGGTTTAGGGGCTACACCTTC. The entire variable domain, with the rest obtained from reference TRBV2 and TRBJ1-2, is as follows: EPEVTQTPSHQVTQMGQEVILRCVPISNHLYFYWYRQILGQKVEFLVSFYNNEISEKSEIFDDQFSVERPDGSNFTLKIRSTKLEDSAMYFCASSEQWFRGYTFGSGTRLTVV.